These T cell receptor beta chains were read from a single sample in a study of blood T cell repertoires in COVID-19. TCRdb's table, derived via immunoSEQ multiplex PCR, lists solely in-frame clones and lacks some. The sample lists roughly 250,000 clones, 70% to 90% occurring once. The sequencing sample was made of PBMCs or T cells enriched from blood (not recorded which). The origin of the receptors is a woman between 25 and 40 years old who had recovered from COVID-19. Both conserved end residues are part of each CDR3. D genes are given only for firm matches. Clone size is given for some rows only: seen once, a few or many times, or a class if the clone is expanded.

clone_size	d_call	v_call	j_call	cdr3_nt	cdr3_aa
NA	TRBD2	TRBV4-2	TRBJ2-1	TGTGCCAGCAGCCAAGGACTAGCGGGGTCTTCTGGTGAGCAGTTCTTC	CASSQGLAGSSGEQFF
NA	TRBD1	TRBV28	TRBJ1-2	TGTGCCAGCAGTCAACCGGGACAGGGAGTTTTTGGCTACACCTTC	CASSQPGQGVFGYTF
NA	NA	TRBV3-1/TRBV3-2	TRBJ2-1	TGTGCCAGCAGCCCTCAGGGACTGGAGCAGTTCTTC	CASSPQGLEQFF
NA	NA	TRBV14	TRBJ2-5	TGTGCCAGCAGCCAAGACCGTGGCCTAGCTGGGGAGACCCAGTACTTC	CASSQDRGLAGETQYF
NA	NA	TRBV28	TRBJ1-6	TGTGCCAGCGGTTCTCTGCAGTCTTATTCACCCCTCCACTTT	CASGSLQSYSPLHF
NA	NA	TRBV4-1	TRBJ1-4	TGCGCCAGCAGCCAAGATCCCCCACCGGGCAGGGGTATTACTGAAAAACTGTTTTTT	CASSQDPPPGRGITEKLFF
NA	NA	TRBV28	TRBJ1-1	TGTGCCAGCAGTCCCCGGTGGTTTCAAGCTTTCTTT	CASSPRWFQAFF
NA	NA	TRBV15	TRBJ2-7	TGTGCCACCAGCAGAGAGGCAGGGGAGTTCTTCCACGAGCAGTACTTC	CATSREAGEFFHEQYF
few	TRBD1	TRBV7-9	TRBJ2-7	TGTGCCAGCAGCCTCCGGACAGGGGACTACGAGCAGTACTTC	CASSLRTGDYEQYF
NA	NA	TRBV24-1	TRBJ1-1	TGTGCCACCAGTGGGGGACAGAACACTGAAGCTTTCTTT	CATSGGQNTEAFF
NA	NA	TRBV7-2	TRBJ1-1	TGTGCCAGCAGCTTAGCCAGGGCGGTGAACACTGAAGCTTTCTTT	CASSLARAVNTEAFF
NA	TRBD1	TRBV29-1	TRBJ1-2	TGCAGCGTTTGGACAGGGGGCACCTACACCTTC	CSVWTGGTYTF
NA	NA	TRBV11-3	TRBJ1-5	TGTGCCAGCAGCTTAGTGAGGGTGGGGAGGAAGGGCAATCAGCCCCAGCATTTT	CASSLVRVGRKGNQPQHF
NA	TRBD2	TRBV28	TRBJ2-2	TGTGCCAGCAGTTTTGGCGGGAGGGCCAACACCGGGGAGCTGTTTTTT	CASSFGGRANTGELFF
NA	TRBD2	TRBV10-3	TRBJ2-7	TGTGCCATCACGACTAGCGGGAGGGTATACGAGCAGTACTTC	CAITTSGRVYEQYF
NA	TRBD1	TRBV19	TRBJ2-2	TGTGCCAGTAGCCTAACAGGGGCGAACACCGGGGAGCTGTTTTTT	CASSLTGANTGELFF
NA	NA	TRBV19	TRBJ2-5	TGTGCCAGTAGTGGGACTTGGGCAGAGACCCAGTACTTC	CASSGTWAETQYF
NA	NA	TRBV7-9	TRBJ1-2	TGTGCCAGCAGCTTATCGGCAGGGGATTTCGGCTACACCTTC	CASSLSAGDFGYTF
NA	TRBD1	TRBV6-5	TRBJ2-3	TGTGCCAGCAGTCTTAGACAGGGGGGTAAAGATACGCAGTATTTT	CASSLRQGGKDTQYF
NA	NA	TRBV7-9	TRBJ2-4	TGTGCCAGCAGCTTATATTCCGGACTACCTCCTCACGGCAAAAACATTCAGTACTTC	CASSLYSGLPPHGKNIQYF
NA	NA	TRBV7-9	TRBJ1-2	TGTGCCAGCAGCTTAGACAGGGACCGGGGCTACACCTTC	CASSLDRDRGYTF
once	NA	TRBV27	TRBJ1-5	TGTGCCAGCACCCCCGGACCCGCCGGGGGGCCCCAGCATTTT	CASTPGPAGGPQHF
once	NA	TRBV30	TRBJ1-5	TGTGCCTGGAGTAGGGTCGGGGGTCAGCCCCAGCATTTT	CAWSRVGGQPQHF
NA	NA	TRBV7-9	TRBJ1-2	TGTGCCAGCAGCCCCCCGGAGCCAAACTATGGCTACACCTTC	CASSPPEPNYGYTF
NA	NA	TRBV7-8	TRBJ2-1	TGTGCCAGCAGCTTAGCGGGAACAGGGTCTCACTACAATGAGCAGTTCTTC	CASSLAGTGSHYNEQFF
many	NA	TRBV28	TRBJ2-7	TGTGCCAGCACGGACAGTCCGTCCTACGAGCAGTACTTC	CASTDSPSYEQYF
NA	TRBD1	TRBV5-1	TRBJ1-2	TGCGCCAGCAGCATACAGGGGGCGGAGGGCTACACCTTC	CASSIQGAEGYTF
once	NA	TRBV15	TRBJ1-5	TGTGCCACCAGCAGAGACCACAATCAGCCCCAGCATTTT	CATSRDHNQPQHF
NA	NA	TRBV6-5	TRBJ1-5	TGTGCCAGCAGTTACTCGGGCTATAGCAATCAGCCCCAGCATTTT	CASSYSGYSNQPQHF
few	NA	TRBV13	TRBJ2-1	TGTGCCAGCAGCGGGGACTCTCGGCCAAATGAGCAGTTCTTC	CASSGDSRPNEQFF
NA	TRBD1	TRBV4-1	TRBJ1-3	TGCGCCAGCTCGGCCTCGACAGGGGGCGCGAACACCATATATTTT	CASSASTGGANTIYF
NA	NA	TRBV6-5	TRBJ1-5	TGTGCCAGCTCACTCTCGGGACTGGGTCAGCCCCAGCATTTT	CASSLSGLGQPQHF
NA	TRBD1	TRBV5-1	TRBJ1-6	TGCGCCAGCAGCTTGGCCACAGGGGTAGGTTCACCCCTCCACTTT	CASSLATGVGSPLHF
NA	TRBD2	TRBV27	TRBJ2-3	TGTGCCAGCAGTTTAACTAGCGGGAGGCCATCAGATACGCAGTATTTT	CASSLTSGRPSDTQYF
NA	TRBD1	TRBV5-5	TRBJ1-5	TGTGCCAGCAGCTGGGACAGGGATCAGCCCCAGCATTTT	CASSWDRDQPQHF
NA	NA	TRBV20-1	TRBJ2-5	TGCAGTGCTAGAGATGAGGAGACCCAGTACTTC	CSARDEETQYF
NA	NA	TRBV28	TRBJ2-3	TGTGCCAGCAGTTTAGGGGGGGCCAGCACAGATACGCAGTATTTT	CASSLGGASTDTQYF
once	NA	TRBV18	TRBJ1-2	TGTGCCAGCTCACCACCACAGGCCAGAGCTAACTATGGCTACACCTTC	CASSPPQARANYGYTF
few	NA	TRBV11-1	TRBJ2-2	TGTGCCAGCAGCTTATTTAGCAGCTCATTCGAGCTGTTTTTT	CASSLFSSSFELFF
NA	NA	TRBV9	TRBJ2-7	TGTGCCAGCAGCCCAGATTTTAACGAGCAGTACTTC	CASSPDFNEQYF
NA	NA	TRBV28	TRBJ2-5	TGTGCCAGCAGACCTCCTAGCTACCAAGAGACCCAGTACTTC	CASRPPSYQETQYF
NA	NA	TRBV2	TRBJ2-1	TGTGCCAGCAGTGAACACACGGGGAGCTCCTACAATGAGCAGTTCTTC	CASSEHTGSSYNEQFF
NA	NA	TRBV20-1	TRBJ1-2	TGCAGTGCAGAACTTTGGGGCTACACCTTC	CSAELWGYTF
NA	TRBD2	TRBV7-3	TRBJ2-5	TGTGCCAGCAGCGTAGGACTAGCGGGAGGGCTGGAGACCCAGTACTTC	CASSVGLAGGLETQYF
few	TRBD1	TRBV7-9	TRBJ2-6	TGTGCCAGCAGCTTTATCCGGGACAGGGGACCCGGGGCCAACGTCCTGACTTTC	CASSFIRDRGPGANVLTF
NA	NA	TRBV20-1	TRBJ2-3	TGCAGTGCTAGTCCAGATTATTCCACAGATACGCAGTATTTT	CSASPDYSTDTQYF
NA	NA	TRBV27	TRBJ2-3	TGTGCCAGCAGTTTATCACGGGTATTCGATACGCAGTATTTT	CASSLSRVFDTQYF
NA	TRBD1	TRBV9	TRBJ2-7	TGTGCCAGCAGCGAGACAGGGCGTGAGCAGTACTTC	CASSETGREQYF
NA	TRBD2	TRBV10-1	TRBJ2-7	TGCGCCAGCAGTCCGGGGGGTTGGTCCTACGAGCAGTACTTC	CASSPGGWSYEQYF
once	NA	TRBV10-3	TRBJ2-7	TGTGCCATCAGTGAGTTTGAGGACAGTTCCTCCTACGAGCAGTACTTC	CAISEFEDSSSYEQYF
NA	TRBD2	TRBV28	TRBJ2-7	TGTGCCAGCAGTGAGGGACTAGCGGGAGTCTTCCTTTACGAGCAGTACTTC	CASSEGLAGVFLYEQYF
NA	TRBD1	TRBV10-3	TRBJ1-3	TGTGCCATCAGTGAGTCGCCAAATACAGGGGGCTCTGGAAACACCATATATTTT	CAISESPNTGGSGNTIYF
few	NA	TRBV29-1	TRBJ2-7	TGCAGCATTGAGATTGGGGGGATGGGGGAGCAGTACTTC	CSIEIGGMGEQYF
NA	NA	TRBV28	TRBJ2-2	TGTGCCAGCAGGTCCGGCGGGTGGCTGTTTTTT	CASRSGGWLFF
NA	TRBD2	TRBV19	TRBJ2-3	TGTGCCAGTAGTACCCGCCGGACTAGCGGTCAAGATACGCAGTATTTT	CASSTRRTSGQDTQYF
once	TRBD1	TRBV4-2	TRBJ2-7	TGTGCCAGCAGCCCGGGGACAGGTATCCCCTACGAGCAGTACTTC	CASSPGTGIPYEQYF
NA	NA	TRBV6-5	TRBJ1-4	TGTGCCAGCCAAAATCAGAATAATGAAAAACTGTTTTTT	CASQNQNNEKLFF